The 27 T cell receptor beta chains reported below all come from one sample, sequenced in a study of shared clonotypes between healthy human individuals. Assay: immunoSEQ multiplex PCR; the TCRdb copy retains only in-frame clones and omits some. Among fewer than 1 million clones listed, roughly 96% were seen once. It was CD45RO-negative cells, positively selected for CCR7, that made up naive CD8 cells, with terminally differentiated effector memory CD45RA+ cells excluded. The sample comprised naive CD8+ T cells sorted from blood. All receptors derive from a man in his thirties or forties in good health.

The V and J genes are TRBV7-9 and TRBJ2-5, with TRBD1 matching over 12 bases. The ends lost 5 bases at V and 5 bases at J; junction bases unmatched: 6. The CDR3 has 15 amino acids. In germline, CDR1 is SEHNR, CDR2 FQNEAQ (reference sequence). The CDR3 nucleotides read TGTGCCAGCAGCGGAGGGACAGGGGGCTTGGAGACCCAGTACTTC. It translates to CASSGGTGGLETQYF.

CDR3: CASSLRDLNEQFF. The DNA of the CDR3 is TGTGCCAGTAGTCTCCGGGACCTCAATGAGCAGTTCTTC. The chain is built from TRBV19 and TRBJ2-1, with D tentatively TRBD1 or TRBD2 (5 bases each). The V end was cut by 5 bases, the J end by 6 bases, with 11 bases between. Germline CDR1 reads LNHDA; CDR2 reads SQIVND (reference sequence). CDR3 length: 13 amino acids.

The CDR3 sequence is CASSQRSRTYEQYF. The CDR3 DNA reads TGTGCCAGCAGCCAGCGAAGCAGAACCTACGAGCAGTACTTC. This sequence joins TRBV14 and TRBJ2-7; D is undetermined. Germline CDR1 SGHDN, CDR2 FVKESK. V dropped 3 bases and J dropped 2 bases, with 11 bases sitting between them. The CDR3 consists of 14 residues.

CDR3 residues: CASSQSAQGLEQYF. The CDR3 nucleotides are TGCGCCAGCAGTCAATCGGCGCAGGGGCTCGAGCAGTACTTC. The chain combines TRBV23-1 with TRBJ2-7, with a tentative D call TRBD1 (6 bases). TRBV23-1 is given ORF status, its function remaining uncertain. Trimming left V 0 bases short and J 6 bases short, with 12 bases between. This CDR3 has 14 amino acids.

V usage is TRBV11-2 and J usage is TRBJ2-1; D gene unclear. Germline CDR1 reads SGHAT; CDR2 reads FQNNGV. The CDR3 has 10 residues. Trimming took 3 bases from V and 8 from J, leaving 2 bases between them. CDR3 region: CASSLYEQFF. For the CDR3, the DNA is TGTGCCAGCAGCTTGTATGAGCAGTTCTTC.

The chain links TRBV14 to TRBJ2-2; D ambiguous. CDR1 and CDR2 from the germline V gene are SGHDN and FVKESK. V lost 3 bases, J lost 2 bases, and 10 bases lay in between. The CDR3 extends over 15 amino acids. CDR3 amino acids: CASSHLTYNTGELFF. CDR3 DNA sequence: TGTGCCAGCAGCCACCTGACATATAACACCGGGGAGCTGTTTTTT.

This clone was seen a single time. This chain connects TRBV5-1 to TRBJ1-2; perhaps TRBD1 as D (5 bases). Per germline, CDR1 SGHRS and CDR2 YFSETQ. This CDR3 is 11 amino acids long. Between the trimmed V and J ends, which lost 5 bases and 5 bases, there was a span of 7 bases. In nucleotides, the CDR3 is TGCGCCAGCAGTGGGGGTTATGGCTACACCTTC. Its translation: CASSGGYGYTF. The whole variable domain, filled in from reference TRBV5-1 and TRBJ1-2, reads KAGVTQTPRYLIKTRGQQVTLSCSPISGHRSVSWYQQTPGQGLQFLFEYFSETQRNKGNFPGRFSGRQFSNSRSEMNVSTLELGDSALYLCASSGGYGYTFGSGTRLTVV.

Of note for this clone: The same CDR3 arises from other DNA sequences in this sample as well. The CDR3 reads CASSFLADTQYF. The CDR3 DNA reads as TGTGCCAGCAGCTTTTTGGCAGATACGCAGTATTTT. The chain employs TRBV7-9 and TRBJ2-3; D uncertain. V was clipped by 3 bases and J by 4 bases, with 5 bases between them. The germline gives CDR1 SEHNR, CDR2 FQNEAQ (reference sequence). The CDR3 length is 12 residues.

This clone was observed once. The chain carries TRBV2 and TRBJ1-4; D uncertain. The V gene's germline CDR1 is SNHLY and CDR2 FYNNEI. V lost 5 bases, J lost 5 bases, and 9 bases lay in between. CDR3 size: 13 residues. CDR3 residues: CASSPYRNEKLFF. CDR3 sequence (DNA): TGTGCCAGCAGTCCGTACAGAAATGAAAAACTGTTTTTT.

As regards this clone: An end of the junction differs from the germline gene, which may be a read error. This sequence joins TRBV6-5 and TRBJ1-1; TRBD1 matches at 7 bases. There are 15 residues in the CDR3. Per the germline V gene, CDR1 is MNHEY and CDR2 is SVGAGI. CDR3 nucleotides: TGTGCCGGCAGTCGCAGGGGGATGAAGAACACTGAAGCTTTCTTT. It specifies CAGSRRGMKNTEAFF.

The CDR3 nucleotides are TGTGCCAGTAGTACCTATGGACTAGCGGGAGGGTCTAGCACAGATACGCAGTATTTT. Translating gives CASSTYGLAGGSSTDTQYF. The chain links TRBV19 to TRBJ2-3; 15 bases map to TRBD2. The CDR3 sequence is 19 residues long. The V segment lost 4 bases and the J segment 0 bases; nucleotides outside the gene matches: 8. Germline CDR1 and CDR2: LNHDA and SQIVND (reference sequence).

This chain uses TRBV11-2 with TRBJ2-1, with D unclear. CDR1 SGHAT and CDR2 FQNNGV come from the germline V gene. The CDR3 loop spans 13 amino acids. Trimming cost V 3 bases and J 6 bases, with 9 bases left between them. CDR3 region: CASSFLPGNEQFF. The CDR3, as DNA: TGTGCCAGCAGCTTTTTACCGGGCAATGAGCAGTTCTTC.

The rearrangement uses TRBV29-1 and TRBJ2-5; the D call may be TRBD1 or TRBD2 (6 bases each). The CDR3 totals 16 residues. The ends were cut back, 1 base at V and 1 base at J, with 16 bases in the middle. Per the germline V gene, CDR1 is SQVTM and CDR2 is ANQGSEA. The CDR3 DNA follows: TGCAGCGTTGAAGGGGACAAAGGAGGGGCCCAAGAGACCCAGTACTTC. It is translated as CSVEGDKGGAQETQYF.

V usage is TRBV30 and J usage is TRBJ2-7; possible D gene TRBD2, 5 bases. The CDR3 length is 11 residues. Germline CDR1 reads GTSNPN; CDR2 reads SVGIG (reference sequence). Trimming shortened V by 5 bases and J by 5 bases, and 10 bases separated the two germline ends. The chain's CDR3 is CAWSGGHEQYF. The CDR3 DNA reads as TGTGCCTGGTCCGGAGGCCACGAGCAGTACTTC.

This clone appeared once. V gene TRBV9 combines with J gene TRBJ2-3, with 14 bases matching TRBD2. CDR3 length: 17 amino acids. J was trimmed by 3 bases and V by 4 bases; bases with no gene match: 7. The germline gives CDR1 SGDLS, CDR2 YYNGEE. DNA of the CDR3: TGTGCCAGCAGCCCCCGACTAGCGGGAGGGCCAACAGATACGCAGTATTTT. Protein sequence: CASSPRLAGGPTDTQYF.

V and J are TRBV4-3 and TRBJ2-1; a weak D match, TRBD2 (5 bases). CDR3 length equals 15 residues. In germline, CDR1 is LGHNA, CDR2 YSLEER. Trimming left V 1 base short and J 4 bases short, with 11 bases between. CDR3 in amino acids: CASSQGSSGYNEQFF. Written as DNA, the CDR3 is TGCGCCAGCAGCCAAGGGAGTTCGGGATACAATGAGCAGTTCTTC.

CDR3 amino acids: CASSLAGVGTEAFF. CDR3 nucleotide sequence: TGTGCCAGCAGCTTAGCGGGGGTAGGGACTGAAGCTTTCTTT. The V gene is TRBV7-8, the J gene TRBJ1-1; maybe TRBD1 (5 bases). The CDR3 extends over 14 amino acids. Looked up from germline, CDR1 is SGHVS and CDR2 is FQNEAQ. The V end was cut by 0 bases, the J end by 5 bases, with 10 bases between.

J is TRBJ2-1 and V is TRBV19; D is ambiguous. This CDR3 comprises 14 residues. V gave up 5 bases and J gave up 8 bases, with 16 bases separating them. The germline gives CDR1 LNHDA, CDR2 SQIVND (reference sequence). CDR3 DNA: TGTGCCAGTAGTCCTCGTGAATCTTTCCATGAGCAGTTCTTC. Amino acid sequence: CASSPRESFHEQFF.

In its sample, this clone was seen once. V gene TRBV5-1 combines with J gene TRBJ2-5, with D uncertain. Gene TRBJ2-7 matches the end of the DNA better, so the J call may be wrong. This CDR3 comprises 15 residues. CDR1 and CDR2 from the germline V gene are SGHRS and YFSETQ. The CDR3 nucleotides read TGCGCCAGCAGCTTGGGCCGGGCGGAGCACTACGAGCAGTACTTC. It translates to CASSLGRAEHYEQYF.

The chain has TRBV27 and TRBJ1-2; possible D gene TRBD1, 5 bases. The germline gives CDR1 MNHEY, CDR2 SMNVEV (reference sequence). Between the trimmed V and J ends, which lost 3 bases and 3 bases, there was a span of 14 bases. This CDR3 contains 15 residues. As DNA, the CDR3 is TGTGCCAGCAGTTTGTATAGGGGAGGCGACTATGGCTACACCTTC. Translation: CASSLYRGGDYGYTF.

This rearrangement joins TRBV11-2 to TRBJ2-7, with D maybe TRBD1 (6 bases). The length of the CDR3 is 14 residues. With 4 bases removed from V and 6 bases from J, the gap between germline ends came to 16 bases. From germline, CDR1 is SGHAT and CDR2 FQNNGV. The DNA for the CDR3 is TGTGCCAGCAGCTACGGGTCAGGGGTGCGCGAGCAGTACTTC. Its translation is CASSYGSGVREQYF.

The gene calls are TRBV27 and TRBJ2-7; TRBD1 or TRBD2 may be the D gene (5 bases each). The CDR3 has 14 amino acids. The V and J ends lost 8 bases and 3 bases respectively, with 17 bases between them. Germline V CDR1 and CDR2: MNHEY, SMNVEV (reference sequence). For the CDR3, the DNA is TGTGCCAGCGCTCCGGGACGGACATTCTACGAGCAGTACTTC. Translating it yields CASAPGRTFYEQYF.

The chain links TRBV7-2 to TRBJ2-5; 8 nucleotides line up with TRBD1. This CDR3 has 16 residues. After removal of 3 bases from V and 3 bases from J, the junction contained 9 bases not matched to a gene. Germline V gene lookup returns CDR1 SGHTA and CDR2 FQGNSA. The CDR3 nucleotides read TGTGCCAGCAGCTTCCGCCCGACAGGGGCCGAAGAGACCCAGTACTTC. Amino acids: CASSFRPTGAEETQYF. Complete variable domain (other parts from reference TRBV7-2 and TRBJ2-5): GAGVSQSPSNKVTEKGKDVELRCDPISGHTALYWYRQSLGQGLEFLIYFQGNSAPDKSGLPSDRFSAERTGGSVSTLTIQRTQQEDSAVYLCASSFRPTGAEETQYFGPGTRLLVL.

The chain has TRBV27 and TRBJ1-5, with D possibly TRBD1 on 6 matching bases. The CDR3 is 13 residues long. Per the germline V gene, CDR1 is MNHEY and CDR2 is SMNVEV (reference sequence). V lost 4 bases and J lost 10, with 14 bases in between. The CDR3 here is CASSYDRFRPQHF. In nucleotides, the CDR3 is TGTGCCAGCAGTTACGACAGGTTTCGTCCCCAGCATTTT.

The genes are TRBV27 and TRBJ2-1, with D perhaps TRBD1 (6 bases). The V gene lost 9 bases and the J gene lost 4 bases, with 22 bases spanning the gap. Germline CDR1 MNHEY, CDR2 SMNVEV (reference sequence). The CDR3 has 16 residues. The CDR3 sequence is CASKSTGTKNYNEQFF. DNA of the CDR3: TGTGCCAGTAAATCCACCGGGACAAAAAATTACAATGAGCAGTTCTTC.

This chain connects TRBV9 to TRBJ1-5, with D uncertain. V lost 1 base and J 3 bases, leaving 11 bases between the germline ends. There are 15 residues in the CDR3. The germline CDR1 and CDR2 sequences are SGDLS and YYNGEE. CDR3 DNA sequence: TGTGCCAGCAGCGTATCTGAGGGAAACAATCAGCCCCAGCATTTT. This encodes CASSVSEGNNQPQHF.

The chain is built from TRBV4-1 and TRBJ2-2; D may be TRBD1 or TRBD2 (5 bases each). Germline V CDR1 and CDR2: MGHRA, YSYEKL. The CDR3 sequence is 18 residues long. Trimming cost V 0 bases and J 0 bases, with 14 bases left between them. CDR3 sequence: CASSQDPSGRANTGELFF. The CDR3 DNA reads TGCGCCAGCAGCCAAGATCCTTCAGGGCGGGCGAACACCGGGGAGCTGTTTTTT.